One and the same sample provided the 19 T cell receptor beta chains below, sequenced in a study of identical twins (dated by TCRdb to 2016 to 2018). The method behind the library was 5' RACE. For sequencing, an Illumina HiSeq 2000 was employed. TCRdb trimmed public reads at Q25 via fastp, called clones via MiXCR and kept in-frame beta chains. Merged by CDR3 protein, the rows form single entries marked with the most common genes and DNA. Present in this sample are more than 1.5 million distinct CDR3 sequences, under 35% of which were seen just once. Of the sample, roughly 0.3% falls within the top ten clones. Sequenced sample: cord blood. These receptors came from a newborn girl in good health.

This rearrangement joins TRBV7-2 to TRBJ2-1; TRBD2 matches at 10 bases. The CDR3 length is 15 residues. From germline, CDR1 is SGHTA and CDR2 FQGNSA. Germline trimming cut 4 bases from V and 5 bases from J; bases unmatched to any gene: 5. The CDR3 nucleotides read TGTGCCAGCAGCTCCAGCGGGGGGGCTAACAATGAGCAGTTCTTC. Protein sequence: CASSSSGGANNEQFF.

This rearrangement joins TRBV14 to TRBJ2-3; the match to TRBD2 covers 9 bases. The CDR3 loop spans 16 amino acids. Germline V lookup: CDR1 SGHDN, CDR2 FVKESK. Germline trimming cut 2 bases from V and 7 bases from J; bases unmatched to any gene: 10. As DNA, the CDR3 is TGTGCCAGCAGCCAATATTCTGCGGGAGGGCAGAATACGCAGTATTTT. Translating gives CASSQYSAGGQNTQYF.

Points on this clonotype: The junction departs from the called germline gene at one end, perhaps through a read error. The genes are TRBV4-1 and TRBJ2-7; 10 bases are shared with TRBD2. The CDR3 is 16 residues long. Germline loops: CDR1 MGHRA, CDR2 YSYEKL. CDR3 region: CAGSRYPGLAFDEQYF. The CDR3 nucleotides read TGCGCCGGCAGCCGATATCCGGGACTAGCGTTCGATGAGCAGTACTTC.

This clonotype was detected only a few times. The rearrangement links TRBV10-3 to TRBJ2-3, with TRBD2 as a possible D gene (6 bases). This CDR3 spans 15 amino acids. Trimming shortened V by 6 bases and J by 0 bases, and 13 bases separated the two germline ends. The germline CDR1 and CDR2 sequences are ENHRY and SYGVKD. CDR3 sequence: CAIRASAPSTDTQYF. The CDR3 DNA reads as TGTGCCATCAGGGCTAGCGCTCCTAGCACAGATACGCAGTATTTT.

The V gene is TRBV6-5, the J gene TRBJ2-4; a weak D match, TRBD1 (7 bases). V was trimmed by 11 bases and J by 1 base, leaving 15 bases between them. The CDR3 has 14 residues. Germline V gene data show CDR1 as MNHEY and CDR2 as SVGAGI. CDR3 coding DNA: TGTGCCTCCGGGGGCAGGGGGGCCAAAAACATTCAGTACTTC. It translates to CASGGRGAKNIQYF.

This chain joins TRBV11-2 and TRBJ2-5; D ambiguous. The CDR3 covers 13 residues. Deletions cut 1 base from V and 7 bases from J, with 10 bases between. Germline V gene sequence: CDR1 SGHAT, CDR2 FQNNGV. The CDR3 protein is CASSLGHLGTQYF. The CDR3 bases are TGTGCCAGCAGCTTAGGACACTTAGGGACCCAGTACTTC.

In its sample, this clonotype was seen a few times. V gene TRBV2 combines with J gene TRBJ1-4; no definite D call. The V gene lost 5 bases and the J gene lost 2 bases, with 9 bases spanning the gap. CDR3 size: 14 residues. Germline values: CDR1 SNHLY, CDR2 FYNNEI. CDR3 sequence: CASSPWGTNEKLFF. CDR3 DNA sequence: TGTGCCAGCAGTCCCTGGGGTACTAATGAAAAACTGTTTTTT. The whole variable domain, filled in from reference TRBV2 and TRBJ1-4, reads EPEVTQTPSHQVTQMGQEVILRCVPISNHLYFYWYRQILGQKVEFLVSFYNNEISEKSEIFDDQFSVERPDGSNFTLKIRSTKLEDSAMYFCASSPWGTNEKLFFGSGTQLSVL.

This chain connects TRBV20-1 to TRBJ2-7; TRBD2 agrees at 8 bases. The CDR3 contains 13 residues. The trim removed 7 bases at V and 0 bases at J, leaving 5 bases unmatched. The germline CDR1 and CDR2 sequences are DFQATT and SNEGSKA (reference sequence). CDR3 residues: CSGLAGTSYEQYF. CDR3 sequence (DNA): TGCAGTGGCCTAGCGGGTACCTCCTACGAGCAGTACTTC.

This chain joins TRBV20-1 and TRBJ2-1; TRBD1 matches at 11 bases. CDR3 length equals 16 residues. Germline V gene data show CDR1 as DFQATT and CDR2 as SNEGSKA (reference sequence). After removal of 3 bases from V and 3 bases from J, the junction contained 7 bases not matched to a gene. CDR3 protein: CSARGTGGLHYNEQFF. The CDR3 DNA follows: TGCAGTGCTAGGGGGACAGGGGGATTACACTACAATGAGCAGTTCTTC.

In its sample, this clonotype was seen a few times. Here the CDR3 DNA reads TGCGCCAGCAGCTCGGGAGAGGCCGGAGATACGCAGTATTTT. It is translated as CASSSGEAGDTQYF. The rearrangement uses TRBV5-1 and TRBJ2-3, with D perhaps TRBD2 (6 bases). V was clipped by 3 bases and J by 5 bases, with 13 bases between them. The CDR3 has 14 amino acids. Germline V gene lookup returns CDR1 SGHRS and CDR2 YFSETQ.

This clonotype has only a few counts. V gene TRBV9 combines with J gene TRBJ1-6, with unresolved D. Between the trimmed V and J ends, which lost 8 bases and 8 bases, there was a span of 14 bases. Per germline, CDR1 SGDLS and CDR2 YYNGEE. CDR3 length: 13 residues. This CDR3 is CASSASRDSPLHF. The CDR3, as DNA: TGTGCCAGTTCGGCGTCAAGAGATTCACCCCTCCACTTT.

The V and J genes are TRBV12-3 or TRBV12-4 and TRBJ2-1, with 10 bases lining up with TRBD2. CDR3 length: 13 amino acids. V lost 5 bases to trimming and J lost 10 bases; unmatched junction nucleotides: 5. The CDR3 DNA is TGTGCCAGCAGTAGCGGGAGGGGGGGAGAGCAGTTCTTC. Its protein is CASSSGRGGEQFF.

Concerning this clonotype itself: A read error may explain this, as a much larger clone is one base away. The CDR3 spells CASSQDRPASDEQYF. Here the CDR3 DNA reads TGTGCCAGCAGCCAAGATAGGCCTGCGTCGGATGAGCAGTACTTC. The J gene is TRBJ2-5, the V gene TRBV4-2; D call uncertain. This CDR3 has 15 amino acids. The germline V gene encodes CDR1 LGHNA and CDR2 YNFKEQ. V dropped 0 bases and J dropped 11 bases, with 19 bases sitting between them.

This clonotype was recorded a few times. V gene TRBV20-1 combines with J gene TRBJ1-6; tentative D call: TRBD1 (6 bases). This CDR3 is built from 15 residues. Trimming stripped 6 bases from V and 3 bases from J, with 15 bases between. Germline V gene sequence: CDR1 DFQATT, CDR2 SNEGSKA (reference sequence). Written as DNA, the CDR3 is TGCAGTGCCGATACACAGGGAATCTATAATTCACCCCTCCACTTT. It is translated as CSADTQGIYNSPLHF.

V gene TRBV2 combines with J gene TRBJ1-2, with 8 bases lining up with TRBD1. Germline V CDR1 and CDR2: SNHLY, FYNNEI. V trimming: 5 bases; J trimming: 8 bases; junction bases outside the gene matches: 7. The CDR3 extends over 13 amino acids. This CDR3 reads CASSSNRGTGYTF. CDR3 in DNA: TGTGCCAGCAGTTCCAACAGGGGGACCGGCTACACCTTC.

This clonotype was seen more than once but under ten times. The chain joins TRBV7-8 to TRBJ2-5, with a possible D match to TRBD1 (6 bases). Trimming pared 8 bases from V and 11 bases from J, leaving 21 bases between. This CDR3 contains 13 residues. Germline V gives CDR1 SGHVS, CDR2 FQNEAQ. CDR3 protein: CASGYTGSHEQYF. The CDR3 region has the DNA TGTGCCAGCGGATACACAGGGTCCCATGAGCAGTACTTC.

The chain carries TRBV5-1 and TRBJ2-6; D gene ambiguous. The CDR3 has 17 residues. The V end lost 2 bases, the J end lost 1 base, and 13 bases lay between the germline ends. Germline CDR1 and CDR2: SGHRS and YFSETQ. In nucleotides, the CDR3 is TGCGCCAGCAGCTTTGGGCCAATGGGTTCTGGGGCCAACGTCCTGACTTTC. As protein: CASSFGPMGSGANVLTF.

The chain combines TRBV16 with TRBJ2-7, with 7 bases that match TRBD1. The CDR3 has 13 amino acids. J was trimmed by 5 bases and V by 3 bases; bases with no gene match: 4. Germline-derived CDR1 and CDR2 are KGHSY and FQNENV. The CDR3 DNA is TGTGCCAGCAGCCACCATGACAGGGACGAGCAGTACTTC. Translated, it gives CASSHHDRDEQYF.

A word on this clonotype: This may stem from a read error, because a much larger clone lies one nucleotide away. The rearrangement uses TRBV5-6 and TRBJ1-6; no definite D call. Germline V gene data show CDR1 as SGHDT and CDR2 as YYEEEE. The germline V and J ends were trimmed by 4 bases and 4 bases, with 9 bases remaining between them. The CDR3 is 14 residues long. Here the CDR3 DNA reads TGTGCCAGCAGCCGGACGGTTTATAATTCACCCCTCCACTTT. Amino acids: CASSRTVYNSPLHF.